One sample yielded the 27 T cell receptor beta chains listed below, sequenced in a study of blood T cell repertoires in COVID-19. The method was immunoSEQ multiplex PCR; TCRdb's version includes in-frame clones alone and lacks a portion of them. Of a few hundred thousand clones listed, 83% were seen once; the top ten hold roughly 1.1%. Sequenced input: peripheral blood. The source of these receptors is a woman in her forties or fifties with acute or convalescent COVID-19.

This clone was observed many times. This chain uses TRBV19 with TRBJ2-7; TRBD2 matches 7 bases. Germline loops: CDR1 LNHDA, CDR2 SQIVND (reference sequence). V lost 5 bases and J lost 5; bases outside the gene matches: 6. The CDR3 is 13 amino acids. The CDR3 DNA follows: TGTGCCAGTAGTCGTCGGGAGGTCCACGAGCAGTACTTC. The encoded protein is CASSRREVHEQYF. Full variable domain (remainder filled in from reference TRBV19 and TRBJ2-7): DGGITQSPKYLFRKEGQNVTLSCEQNLNHDAMYWYRQDPGQGLRLIYYSQIVNDFQKGDIAEGYSVSREKKESFPLTVTSAQKNPTAFYLCASSRREVHEQYFGPGTRLTVT.

V usage is TRBV9 and J usage is TRBJ2-5; no reliable D call. This CDR3 region has 13 residues. The germline CDR1 and CDR2 sequences are SGDLS and YYNGEE. Trimming removed 4 bases at V and 0 bases at J, with 7 bases between. The CDR3 loop reads CASSPRYQETQYF. CDR3 nucleotides: TGTGCCAGCAGCCCTAGGTACCAAGAGACCCAGTACTTC.

The genes are TRBV6-2 or TRBV6-3 and TRBJ1-1; no firm D call. The CDR3 loop spans 12 amino acids. The V gene lost 6 bases and the J gene lost 0 bases, with 5 bases spanning the gap. Germline lookup yields CDR1 MNHEY and CDR2 SVGEGT. CDR3 nucleotides: TGTGCCAGCAGCCACATGAACACTGAAGCTTTCTTT. It is translated as CASSHMNTEAFF.

The chain employs TRBV15 and TRBJ2-3; 9 bases align to TRBD2. The V gene's germline CDR1 is LNHNV and CDR2 YYDKDF (reference sequence). The junction had 5 bases not matched to a gene; V was cut back by 0 bases and J by 4 bases. There are 16 residues in the CDR3. CDR3 amino acids: CATSRDLAGKADTQYF. The CDR3 region has the DNA TGTGCCACCAGCAGAGACCTAGCGGGAAAGGCAGATACGCAGTATTTT.

This clone was seen a single time. The V call is TRBV5-1, the J call TRBJ2-1; TRBD2 aligns across 7 bases. Germline values: CDR1 SGHRS, CDR2 YFSETQ. This CDR3 comprises 12 residues. J gave up 10 bases and V 0 bases, and 1 base lay outside the gene matches. The CDR3 DNA reads TGCGCCAGCAGCTTGGACGGGAGGGAGCAGTTCTTC. Amino acids: CASSLDGREQFF.

With respect to this clone: Other DNA sequences of this sample code for an identical CDR3. This chain joins TRBV5-1 and TRBJ2-3, with no clear D. V lost 3 bases and J lost 1, with 3 bases in between. Germline lookup yields CDR1 SGHRS and CDR2 YFSETQ. The CDR3 totals 12 residues. The CDR3 DNA reads as TGCGCCAGCAGCTCGGGCACAGATACGCAGTATTTT. Its protein is CASSSGTDTQYF.

This clone has only a few counts. This rearrangement joins TRBV27 to TRBJ1-5; a possible D gene is TRBD1 (5 bases). CDR1 and CDR2 (germline): MNHEY, SMNVEV (reference sequence). V lost 6 bases to trimming and J lost 3 bases, with 18 bases between them. The CDR3 loop spans 16 amino acids. This CDR3 reads CASRSGGWGNNQPQHF. The CDR3 DNA is TGTGCCAGCAGATCCGGGGGGTGGGGCAACAATCAGCCCCAGCATTTT.

There are a few counts of this clone. V gene TRBV11-2 combines with J gene TRBJ2-5; 9 nucleotides agree with TRBD1. The CDR3 sequence is 14 residues long. V dropped 5 bases and J dropped 5; count of bases not matched to a gene: 6. The V gene's germline CDR1 is SGHAT and CDR2 FQNNGV. Here the CDR3 reads CASSAGQGFETQYF. Written as DNA, the CDR3 is TGTGCCAGCAGCGCGGGACAGGGCTTTGAGACCCAGTACTTC.

The rearrangement uses TRBV7-9 and TRBJ2-7; tentatively, D is TRBD1 (7 bases). CDR1 SEHNR and CDR2 FQNEAQ come from the germline V gene (reference sequence). This CDR3 contains 14 residues. The V end lost 5 bases, the J end lost 0 bases, and 11 bases lay between the germline ends. For the CDR3, the DNA is TGTGCCAGCAGCGGAGGGGACAGCTCCTACGAGCAGTACTTC. Its translation: CASSGGDSSYEQYF.

The rearrangement joins TRBV6-1 to TRBJ1-5; tentatively, D is TRBD1 (5 bases). The germline V and J ends were trimmed by 2 bases and 3 bases, with 14 bases remaining between them. The CDR3 has 16 residues. Germline lookup yields CDR1 MNHNS and CDR2 SASEGT. As DNA, the CDR3 is TGTGCCAGCAGTGAAAGCCCAGGGACTCTCAATCAGCCCCAGCATTTT. The encoded protein is CASSESPGTLNQPQHF.

This chain joins TRBV5-4 and TRBJ1-2; possible D gene TRBD1, 6 bases. Germline-derived CDR1 and CDR2 are SGHNT and YYREEE (reference sequence). The CDR3 runs to 14 residues. Trimming removed 1 base from V and 4 bases from J, with 11 bases in between. CDR3 loop: CASSLTGQGYGYTF. CDR3 DNA: TGTGCCAGCAGCTTGACAGGGCAAGGCTATGGCTACACCTTC.

The chain has TRBV4-3 and TRBJ1-3; 7 positions agree with TRBD1. Germline CDR1 is LGHNA and CDR2 is YSLEER. CDR3 length: 18 residues. Trimming removed 0 bases from V and 3 bases from J; junction bases left unmatched: 11. The CDR3 DNA reads as TGCGCCAGCAGCCAAGAAGGTATCTACAGGGGAGTTGGAAACACCATATATTTT. Its protein product is CASSQEGIYRGVGNTIYF.

The rearrangement uses TRBV7-2 and TRBJ2-7; 8 bases fit TRBD1. Germline lookup yields CDR1 SGHTA and CDR2 FQGNSA. After removal of 5 bases from V and 2 bases from J, the junction contained 5 bases not matched to a gene. The CDR3 length is 14 residues. The CDR3 DNA follows: TGTGCCAGCAGCCTTGGACAGGGAGCCTACGAGCAGTACGTC. Its translation is CASSLGQGAYEQYV.

The rearrangement links TRBV11-2 to TRBJ2-5, with D hard to call. Germline loops: CDR1 SGHAT, CDR2 FQNNGV. Trimming pared 8 bases from V and 5 bases from J, leaving 18 bases between. This CDR3 is 14 amino acids long. The CDR3 nucleotides read TGTGCCAGCGGGCCCTCAACTCCTTCGGAGACCCAGTACTTC. This sequence encodes CASGPSTPSETQYF.

In nucleotides, the CDR3 is TGCGCCAGCAGCCCCCAGGCGCCCCTTACGGGGGCTTTCTTT. Translation: CASSPQAPLTGAFF. The V gene is TRBV4-1, the J gene TRBJ1-1; D ambiguous. CDR3 length: 14 amino acids. The germline gives CDR1 MGHRA, CDR2 YSYEKL. V gave up 4 bases and J gave up 11 bases, with 20 bases separating them.

This sequence joins TRBV29-1 and TRBJ1-2; 7 bases map to TRBD1. The CDR3 totals 15 residues. Germline V gene sequence: CDR1 SQVTM, CDR2 ANQGSEA. V shed 3 bases and J 4 bases; nucleotides not matched to a gene: 11. The CDR3 DNA reads as TGCAGCGTTGAGGGGCAGGGGGAAGTGGGCTATGGCTACACCTTC. Translating it yields CSVEGQGEVGYGYTF.

This clone was counted ten times or more. V gene TRBV6-5 combines with J gene TRBJ1-5; weak D call: TRBD1 (5 bases). The ends were cut back, 6 bases at V and 5 bases at J, with 14 bases in the middle. CDR1 MNHEY and CDR2 SVGAGI come from the germline V gene. CDR3 length: 14 amino acids. In DNA form, the CDR3 reads TGTGCCAGCAGACCACAGGCCCCGGATCAGCCCCAGCATTTT. As protein: CASRPQAPDQPQHF.

This chain connects TRBV19 to TRBJ2-3; D possibly corresponds to TRBD1 (6 bases). CDR3 length: 15 amino acids. Between the trimmed V and J ends, which lost 10 bases and 2 bases, there was a span of 19 bases. Germline CDR1 reads LNHDA; CDR2 reads SQIVND (reference sequence). Here the CDR3 reads CATLGGGAFTDTQYF. CDR3 DNA sequence: TGTGCCACTCTCGGTGGGGGCGCCTTCACAGATACGCAGTATTTT.

The V gene is TRBV29-1, the J gene TRBJ1-2; the D is unclear. The length of the CDR3 is 12 residues. The V gene lost 4 bases and the J gene lost 4 bases, with 10 bases spanning the gap. The germline V gene has CDR1 SQVTM and CDR2 ANQGSEA. The CDR3 nucleotides are TGCAGCGTTGTAGCCACTGTCTATGGCTACACCTTC. As protein: CSVVATVYGYTF.

The chain links TRBV7-8 to TRBJ1-5; TRBD1 is a possible D gene (5 bases). Germline loops: CDR1 SGHVS, CDR2 FQNEAQ. The CDR3 extends over 16 amino acids. Trimming pared 4 bases from V and 0 bases from J, leaving 13 bases between. The CDR3 here is CASSSQGGYSNQPQHF. The CDR3 coding sequence is TGTGCCAGCAGCTCGCAGGGAGGTTATAGCAATCAGCCCCAGCATTTT.

The table lists this clone with many counts. The chain uses TRBV6-6 and TRBJ2-7; 7 bases are shared with TRBD1. Germline V gene data show CDR1 as MNHNY and CDR2 as SVGAGI (reference sequence). The CDR3 totals 13 residues. Losses at the gene ends were 6 bases for V and 5 bases for J; bases not matched to a gene: 7. The CDR3 spells CASSPNRGDEQYF. CDR3 sequence (DNA): TGTGCCAGCAGCCCAAACAGGGGCGACGAGCAGTACTTC.

This sequence joins TRBV30 and TRBJ2-1; possibly TRBD2 for D (6 bases). This CDR3 is 13 amino acids long. V dropped 5 bases and J dropped 3 bases, with 11 bases sitting between them. Per germline, CDR1 GTSNPN and CDR2 SVGIG (reference sequence). The CDR3 sequence: CAWLGEVYNEQFF. CDR3 in DNA: TGTGCCTGGTTAGGGGAGGTCTACAATGAGCAGTTCTTC.

The chain employs TRBV12-5 and TRBJ1-1; 9 nucleotides agree with TRBD1. Germline V lookup: CDR1 LGHNT, CDR2 FRNRAP. CDR3 length: 15 residues. Germline trimming cut 5 bases from V and 1 base from J; bases unmatched to any gene: 5. The CDR3 DNA reads as TGTGCTAGTGGTCCGTGGACAGGGGAGAACACTGAAGCTTTCTTT. It is translated as CASGPWTGENTEAFF.

The chain has TRBV9 and TRBJ2-1; D is perhaps TRBD1 (6 bases). V lost 6 bases and J 7 bases, leaving 17 bases between the germline ends. The CDR3 has 14 residues. The germline V gene encodes CDR1 SGDLS and CDR2 YYNGEE. CDR3 in DNA: TGTGCCAGCAACACGGGGCGAGGGGGTAATGAGCAGTTCTTC. This translates into CASNTGRGGNEQFF.

J is TRBJ2-1 and V is TRBV11-3; possibly TRBD2 for D (6 bases). V lost 5 bases, J lost 3 bases, and 17 bases lay in between. CDR1 is SGHNT, CDR2 YENEEA, per germline. CDR3 length equals 16 residues. CDR3 nucleotides: TGTGCCAGCAGCCCCCGCGGGGTCGGGGGCTACAATGAGCAGTTCTTC. Its translation is CASSPRGVGGYNEQFF.

This sequence joins TRBV6-1 and TRBJ2-7; 10 bases agree with TRBD2. The CDR3 spans 15 residues. Trimming at V came to 3 bases and at J to 7 bases, leaving 9 bases not matched to a gene. The germline V gene has CDR1 MNHNS and CDR2 SASEGT. CDR3 amino acids: CASSDQRGGPGEQYV. The CDR3 region has the DNA TGTGCCAGCAGTGACCAGCGGGGGGGCCCTGGAGAGCAGTACGTC.

This chain connects TRBV6-5 to TRBJ1-1; TRBD1 matches at 7 bases. CDR1 and CDR2 (germline): MNHEY, SVGAGI. Germline trimming cut 5 bases from V and 8 bases from J; bases unmatched to any gene: 8. The CDR3 runs to 13 residues. The CDR3 sequence is CASSQTPDREAFF. CDR3 nucleotide sequence: TGTGCCAGCAGTCAAACGCCGGACAGGGAAGCTTTCTTT.